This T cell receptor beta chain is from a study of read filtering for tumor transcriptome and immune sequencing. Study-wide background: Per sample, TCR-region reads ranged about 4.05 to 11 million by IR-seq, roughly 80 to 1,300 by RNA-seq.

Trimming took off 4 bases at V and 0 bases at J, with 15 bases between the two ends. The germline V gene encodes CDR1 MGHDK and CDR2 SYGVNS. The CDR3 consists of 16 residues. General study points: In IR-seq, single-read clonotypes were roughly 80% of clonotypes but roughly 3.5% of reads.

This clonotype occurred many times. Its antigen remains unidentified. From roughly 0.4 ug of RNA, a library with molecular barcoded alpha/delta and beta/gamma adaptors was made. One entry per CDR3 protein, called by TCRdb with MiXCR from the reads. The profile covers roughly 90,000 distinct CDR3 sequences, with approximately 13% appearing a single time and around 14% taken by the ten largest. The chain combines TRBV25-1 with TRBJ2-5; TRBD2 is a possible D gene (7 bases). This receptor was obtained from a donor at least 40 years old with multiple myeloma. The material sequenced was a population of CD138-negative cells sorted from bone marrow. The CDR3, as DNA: TGTGCCAGCAGTGGAGGGGGGGAGGCCGACCAAGAGACCCAGTACTTC. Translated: CASSGGGEADQETQYF.